The 28 T cell receptor beta chains reported below all come from one sample, sequenced in a study of regulatory T cells in long-lasting Graves disease. In building TCR beta libraries, iRepertoire HTBI primers were used together with Arm-PCR of CDR3 regions. TCRdb re-derived calls from the multiplex PCR reads in MiXCR, one entry per CDR3 protein. The repertoire consists of approximately 210,000 distinct CDR3 sequences, with around 16% occurring once and the leading ten covering 22%. Time point indicated: newly diagnosed GD, antithyroid drugs for less than 3 months. Extracted PBMC RNA gave rise to the TCR library. This sample comprised peripheral blood mononuclear cells (PBMCs), obtained at new diagnosis, from a patient treated with antithyroid drugs. The receptors stem from a female donor with Graves disease.

This clonotype was observed at least ten times. The V and J genes are TRBV19 and TRBJ1-2; weak D call: TRBD1 (5 bases). This CDR3 comprises 13 residues. The germline V gene has CDR1 LNHDA and CDR2 SQIVND (reference sequence). V gave up 9 bases and J gave up 3 bases, with 14 bases separating them. The CDR3 coding sequence is TGTGCCAGCAGAACAGGTCCTCACTATGGCTACACCTTC. This codes for CASRTGPHYGYTF. The full variable domain, completed using reference TRBV19 and TRBJ1-2, is DGGITQSPKYLFRKEGQNVTLSCEQNLNHDAMYWYRQDPGQGLRLIYYSQIVNDFQKGDIAEGYSVSREKKESFPLTVTSAQKNPTAFYLCASRTGPHYGYTFGSGTRLTVV.

In DNA, the CDR3 is TGCAATGCCAACCGACAGGGCGGCGACTACGAGCAGTACTTC. Amino acids: CNANRQGGDYEQYF. The V gene is TRBV20-1, the J gene TRBJ2-7, with 7 bases aligning to TRBD1. This CDR3 region has 14 residues. CDR1 and CDR2 (germline): DFQATT, SNEGSKA (reference sequence).

The sample holds many counts of this clonotype. This chain connects TRBV7-2 to TRBJ2-7; 9 bases are shared with TRBD1. The CDR3 is made up of 14 amino acids. The V gene's germline CDR1 is SGHTA and CDR2 FQGNSA. V lost 1 base, J lost 4 bases, and 2 bases stayed unmatched. The CDR3 spells CASSLGDRVYEQYF. The CDR3 bases are TGTGCCAGCAGCTTAGGGGACAGGGTTTACGAGCAGTACTTC.

The chain joins TRBV2 to TRBJ1-1; D unclear. The ends were cut back, 8 bases at V and 1 base at J, with 17 bases in the middle. The CDR3 is 15 amino acids. Germline V gene data show CDR1 as SNHLY and CDR2 as FYNNEI. The CDR3 DNA sequence: TGTGCCAGCCTCCCCGTTGGGGATCCGAACACTGAAGCTTTCTTT. Amino acid sequence: CASLPVGDPNTEAFF. The full variable domain, rest sourced from reference TRBV2 and TRBJ1-1, is EPEVTQTPSHQVTQMGQEVILRCVPISNHLYFYWYRQILGQKVEFLVSFYNNEISEKSEIFDDQFSVERPDGSNFTLKIRSTKLEDSAMYFCASLPVGDPNTEAFFGQGTRLTVV.

This clonotype was recorded many times. The chain joins TRBV19 to TRBJ1-2; weak D call: TRBD1 (5 bases). Trimming removed 3 bases from V and 4 bases from J, with 15 bases in between. Germline V gives CDR1 LNHDA, CDR2 SQIVND (reference sequence). The CDR3 extends over 15 amino acids. This CDR3 is CASSIPGARRYGYTF. The CDR3 region has the DNA TGTGCCAGTAGTATTCCCGGGGCACGGCGCTATGGCTACACCTTC.

A few counts support this clonotype. The rearrangement uses TRBV3-1 and TRBJ2-1; possibly TRBD2 for D (5 bases). Germline CDR1 is LGHDT and CDR2 is YNNKEL (reference sequence). The CDR3 spans 17 residues. Trimming cost V 1 base and J 7 bases, with 20 bases left between them. CDR3 DNA: TGTGCCAGCAGCCAAGGTGGAAAGTGGGCTAGCCGAAATGAGCAGTTCTTC. Its translation is CASSQGGKWASRNEQFF.

This chain joins TRBV19 and TRBJ2-6, with D perhaps being TRBD1 or TRBD2 (5 bases each). The CDR3 length is 18 residues. The V gene lost 8 bases and the J gene lost 3 bases, with 23 bases spanning the gap. The germline V gene has CDR1 LNHDA and CDR2 SQIVND (reference sequence). As DNA, the CDR3 is TGTGCCAGTGGTACCGGGGACGCCCCAACCTTTGGGGCCAACGTCCTGACTTTC. Its protein is CASGTGDAPTFGANVLTF.

This clonotype was seen at least ten times. The CDR3 sequence: CASSLYGGRALEQYF. In DNA form, the CDR3 reads TGTGCCAGCAGTTTATACGGCGGGAGGGCCCTCGAGCAGTACTTC. The gene calls are TRBV27 and TRBJ2-7, with 9 bases that match TRBD2. The CDR3 consists of 15 residues. Germline V lookup: CDR1 MNHEY, CDR2 SMNVEV (reference sequence). Trimming took 1 base from V and 6 from J; bases not matched to a gene: 7.

A note on this clonotype: This sequence may be a read error, since a much larger clone differs from it by one base. This chain joins TRBV6-1 and TRBJ2-3; D unresolved. The germline gives CDR1 MNHNS, CDR2 SASEGT. V shed 6 bases and J shed 1 base, with 2 bases lying between them. This CDR3 has 11 amino acids. In nucleotides, the CDR3 is TGTGCCAGCAGGGGCACAGATACGCAGTATTTT. Its protein product is CASRGTDTQYF.

This clonotype showed up many times. This chain links TRBV7-2 with TRBJ2-1; D is possibly TRBD2 (8 bases). The CDR3 covers 16 residues. CDR1 and CDR2 from the germline V gene are SGHTA and FQGNSA. The V end lost 5 bases, the J end lost 3 bases, and 17 bases lay between the germline ends. Here the CDR3 DNA reads TGTGCCAGCAGCCCAACAGGGGCGGGGGGCTACAATGAGCAGTTCTTC. It is translated as CASSPTGAGGYNEQFF.

In its sample, this clonotype was seen many times. The chain joins TRBV10-3 to TRBJ2-3; 8 bases fit TRBD2. Trimming took 3 bases from V and 1 from J; bases not matched to a gene: 9. CDR3 length equals 17 residues. Germline V CDR1 and CDR2: ENHRY, SYGVKD. This chain's CDR3 is CAISEPRAGAGTDTQYF. In nucleotides, the CDR3 is TGTGCCATCAGTGAACCCCGAGCGGGAGCGGGCACAGATACGCAGTATTTT.

In its sample, this clonotype was seen a few times. At one of its ends the junction is not consistent with the germline gene, which may arise from a read error. This chain connects TRBV6-2 or TRBV6-3 to TRBJ2-4; D is ambiguous. The V gene's germline CDR1 is MNHEY and CDR2 SVGEGT. CDR3 length: 14 residues. The CDR3 region has the DNA TGTGCCAGCAGTAACTCCCGGTTGGAAAACATTCAGTACTTC. Translated, it gives CASSNSRLENIQYF.

The rearrangement uses TRBV30 and TRBJ1-2; TRBD1 matches 8 bases. The CDR3 is 12 residues long. Germline CDR1 is GTSNPN and CDR2 is SVGIG (reference sequence). With V trimmed by 4 bases and J by 8 bases, 6 bases remained unmatched. The CDR3: CAWIGTGLGYTF. CDR3 bases: TGTGCCTGGATCGGGACAGGCTTGGGCTACACCTTC.

With respect to this clonotype: This likely came from a read error, as a far larger clone is one base away. V usage is TRBV11-2 and J usage is TRBJ2-3; tentatively, D is TRBD1 (6 bases). The tail of the sequence fits TRBJ1-1 better, so the J call may be wrong. CDR1 and CDR2 (germline): SGHAT, FQNNGV. The CDR3 is 13 residues long. As DNA, the CDR3 is TGTGCCGGCAGCTTAGACGGGGGCGTCGGAGCTTTCTTT. Residues: CAGSLDGGVGAFF.

This clonotype was seen ten or more times. This may arise from a read error, as a much more abundant clone is one base away. The chain uses TRBV2 and TRBJ1-1; D unclear. V lost 11 bases, J lost 1 base, and 17 bases lay in between. The germline V gene encodes CDR1 SNHLY and CDR2 FYNNEI. This CDR3 spans 14 amino acids. The CDR3 sequence is CAGNEVAQNTEAFF. Written as DNA, the CDR3 is TGTGCCGGCAATGAAGTTGCGCAGAACACTGAAGCTTTCTTT.

This clonotype was recorded many times. The chain combines TRBV9 with TRBJ2-1, with TRBD2 matching 8 bases. The CDR3 loop spans 16 amino acids. Germline-derived CDR1 and CDR2 are SGDLS and YYNGEE. Trimming removed 6 bases from V and 8 bases from J; junction bases left unmatched: 16. This chain's CDR3 is CASTGGGLDFSDEQFF. Here the CDR3 DNA reads TGTGCCAGCACCGGGGGGGGGCTTGATTTCAGCGATGAGCAGTTCTTC.

Ten or more counts support this clonotype. The chain carries TRBV19 and TRBJ2-3; D is unresolved. Germline V CDR1 and CDR2: LNHDA, SQIVND (reference sequence). V lost 1 base to trimming and J lost 2 bases, with 4 bases between them. The CDR3 sequence is 13 residues long. CDR3 loop: CASSIADTDTQYF. In DNA form, the CDR3 reads TGTGCCAGTAGTATAGCAGACACAGATACGCAGTATTTT.

This clonotype occurred a few times. The chain joins TRBV7-8 to TRBJ1-5; D is possibly TRBD1 (6 bases). The ends were cut back, 5 bases at V and 2 bases at J, with 13 bases in the middle. The CDR3 loop spans 15 amino acids. Germline lookup yields CDR1 SGHVS and CDR2 FQNEAQ. For the CDR3, the DNA is TGTGCCAGCAGCCCCGACAGGATGGGCAATCAGCCCCAGCATTTT. This translates into CASSPDRMGNQPQHF. The whole variable domain, filled in from reference TRBV7-8 and TRBJ1-5, reads GAGVSQSPRYKVAKRGQDVALRCDPISGHVSLFWYQQALGQGPEFLTYFQNEAQLDKSGLPSDRFFAERPEGSVSTLKIQRTQQEDSAVYLCASSPDRMGNQPQHFGDGTRLSIL.

Worth noting for this clonotype: Possible read error: a much larger clone is one base away. The CDR3 does not close with the conserved phenylalanine or tryptophan, likely indicating a read error. The chain employs TRBV30 and TRBJ2-5; D is perhaps TRBD1 (6 bases). CDR3 length: 13 residues. Trimming shortened V by 2 bases and J by 5 bases, and 12 bases separated the two germline ends. Germline-derived CDR1 and CDR2 are GTSNPN and SVGIG (reference sequence). DNA of the CDR3: TGTGCCTGGAGTCTAGGACAGTGGGAGACCCAGTACCTC. It specifies CAWSLGQWETQYL.

This clonotype was seen ten or more times. This chain connects TRBV19 to TRBJ2-5; 11 bases are shared with TRBD2. CDR3 length: 15 amino acids. CDR1 and CDR2 from the germline V gene are LNHDA and SQIVND (reference sequence). J was trimmed by 5 bases and V by 5 bases; bases with no gene match: 7. CDR3 in amino acids: CASSLTSGMGETQYF. CDR3 DNA: TGTGCCAGTAGTTTGACTAGCGGGATGGGCGAGACCCAGTACTTC.

This clonotype has at least ten counts. The chain employs TRBV11-2 and TRBJ2-3, with 9 bases matching TRBD1. Germline V gene lookup returns CDR1 SGHAT and CDR2 FQNNGV. The CDR3 spans 16 residues. Unmatched junction bases numbered 9, after V lost 2 bases and J lost 6 bases. The CDR3 is CASSLIRDREIDTQYF. The DNA for the CDR3 is TGTGCCAGCAGCTTAATCCGGGACAGGGAAATTGATACGCAGTATTTT.

This clonotype has a count of ten or more. The chain joins TRBV3-1 to TRBJ2-1; TRBD2 aligns across 9 bases. Per the germline V gene, CDR1 is LGHDT and CDR2 is YNNKEL (reference sequence). V shed 1 base and J 9 bases; nucleotides not matched to a gene: 10. This CDR3 has 16 amino acids. The CDR3 DNA follows: TGTGCCAGCAGCCAAGTCCAAGCGGGAGGACGGGGTGAGCAGTTCTTC. Residues: CASSQVQAGGRGEQFF.

This clonotype was seen ten or more times. The V call is TRBV18, the J call TRBJ1-2; unclear D gene. In germline, CDR1 is KGHSH, CDR2 LQKENI. This CDR3 spans 14 amino acids. V was clipped by 0 bases and J by 4 bases, with 9 bases between them. The CDR3: CASSPPDGSYGYTF. In nucleotides, the CDR3 is TGTGCCAGCTCACCACCGGATGGCAGCTATGGCTACACCTTC.

This clonotype was seen at least ten times. The CDR3 here is CSARDPSGYEQYF. CDR3 DNA: TGCAGTGCTAGAGATCCCTCGGGCTACGAGCAGTACTTC. The chain carries TRBV20-1 and TRBJ2-7; no reliable D call. There are 13 residues in the CDR3. Germline V gene data show CDR1 as DFQATT and CDR2 as SNEGSKA (reference sequence). V dropped 0 bases and J dropped 3 bases, with 9 bases sitting between them.

This clonotype was picked up many times. V and J are TRBV7-6 and TRBJ2-1; D possibly matches TRBD1 or TRBD2 (5 bases each). In germline, CDR1 is SGHVS, CDR2 FNYEAQ. This CDR3 has 16 amino acids. The V and J ends lost 6 bases and 0 bases respectively, with 15 bases between them. CDR3 sequence: CASRRTRDLSYNEQFF. CDR3 in DNA: TGTGCCAGCAGACGAACCAGGGACCTCTCCTACAATGAGCAGTTCTTC.

This clonotype was seen many times. The genes are TRBV2 and TRBJ1-1; perhaps TRBD1 as D (6 bases). The germline V and J ends were trimmed by 9 bases and 8 bases, with 13 bases remaining between them. Germline values: CDR1 SNHLY, CDR2 FYNNEI. The CDR3 is 11 amino acids. CDR3 coding DNA: TGTGCCAGTAGTAGACAGGCCGAAGCTTTCTTT. The encoded protein is CASSRQAEAFF.

This clonotype has at least ten counts. The chain has TRBV12-3 or TRBV12-4 and TRBJ2-1; TRBD1 or TRBD2 may be the D gene (7 bases each). Trimming removed 3 bases at V and 6 bases at J, with 21 bases between. This CDR3 has 17 residues. The CDR3 DNA reads as TGTGCCAGCAGTTTTGTGACCTCGGCAGGGGGGGTCAATGAGCAGTTCTTC. Residues: CASSFVTSAGGVNEQFF.

A few counts support this clonotype. The chain recombines TRBV2 with TRBJ2-7; 16 nucleotides align to TRBD2. V was clipped by 6 bases and J by 13 bases; unmatched bases: 6. Germline-derived CDR1 and CDR2 are SNHLY and FYNNEI. This CDR3 contains 13 residues. CDR3 nucleotides: TGTGCCAGCAGAGCCGGGACTAGCGGGAGGGAATACTTC. Protein product: CASRAGTSGREYF.